A single sample gave rise to the 14 T cell receptor beta chains below, sequenced in a study of T cells in tuberculosis. This sample's time point: new active TB diagnosis, blood taken before or within 7 days of starting treatment. Repertoires were generated with immunoSEQ multiplex PCR, while TCRdb's copy carries only in-frame clones and drops some. This table has tens of thousands of clones, roughly nine tenths appearing once. The input for sequencing was PBMCs, taken at tuberculosis diagnosis. The receptors originated from an adult with tuberculosis.

The rearrangement links TRBV6-5 to TRBJ1-1, with a tentative D call TRBD1 (5 bases). Germline lookup yields CDR1 MNHEY and CDR2 SVGAGI. CDR3 size: 13 residues. V gave up 8 bases and J gave up 1 base, with 11 bases separating them. For the CDR3, the DNA is TGTGCCAGCGGGCCTGGGGCGAACACTGAAGCTTTCTTT. Encoded protein: CASGPGANTEAFF.

The chain carries TRBV30 and TRBJ1-1, with TRBD1 matching over 9 bases. The germline V gene has CDR1 GTSNPN and CDR2 SVGIG (reference sequence). The trim removed 2 bases at V and 3 bases at J, leaving 1 base unmatched. CDR3 size: 13 residues. The CDR3 coding sequence is TGTGCCTGGAGTAGGGACAGGGACACTGAAGCTTTCTTT. Translation gives CAWSRDRDTEAFF.

This clone was counted between two and nine times. This CDR3 reads CSVVGTGVGIYNEQFF. CDR3 bases: TGCAGCGTTGTTGGGACAGGGGTGGGCATATACAATGAGCAGTTCTTC. The chain links TRBV29-1 to TRBJ2-1; 10 bases are shared with TRBD1. This CDR3 has 16 residues. The V gene's germline CDR1 is SQVTM and CDR2 ANQGSEA. V lost 4 bases to trimming and J lost 4 bases; unmatched junction nucleotides: 10.

The J gene is TRBJ2-1, the V gene TRBV6-5, with D possibly being TRBD2 (5 bases). Trimming took 0 bases from V and 12 from J, leaving 15 bases between them. This CDR3 is built from 14 residues. Germline-derived CDR1 and CDR2 are MNHEY and SVGAGI. This CDR3 reads CASSYSPQRERQFF. Here the CDR3 DNA reads TGTGCCAGCAGTTACTCCCCTCAACGGGAAAGGCAGTTCTTC.

V usage is TRBV7-9 and J usage is TRBJ1-5, with D possibly TRBD1 on 6 matching bases. V dropped 1 base and J dropped 0 bases, with 16 bases sitting between them. Germline-derived CDR1 and CDR2 are SEHNR and FQNEAQ (reference sequence). The CDR3 is 18 amino acids. The CDR3 is CASSLDGGQLDSNQPQHF. CDR3 nucleotide sequence: TGTGCCAGCAGCTTAGACGGGGGGCAATTGGATAGCAATCAGCCCCAGCATTTT.

V is TRBV27 and J is TRBJ2-2; D is perhaps TRBD1 (5 bases). The CDR3 spans 15 residues. Germline CDR1 and CDR2: MNHEY and SMNVEV (reference sequence). Trimming left V 0 bases short and J 1 base short, with 6 bases between. CDR3 nucleotides: TGTGCCAGCAGTTTATCAGGGGTGAACACCGGGGAGCTGTTTTTT. Protein: CASSLSGVNTGELFF.

The chain links TRBV6-4 to TRBJ2-6; a weak D match, TRBD1 (6 bases). V lost 5 bases and J 0 bases, leaving 11 bases between the germline ends. The CDR3 extends over 16 amino acids. Germline lookup yields CDR1 MRHNA and CDR2 SNTAGT. The CDR3 sequence: CASSPTGTSGANVLTF. The CDR3 DNA sequence: TGTGCCAGCAGTCCGACAGGTACCTCTGGGGCCAACGTCCTGACTTTC.

This clone was seen more than once but under ten times. The V gene is TRBV5-6, the J gene TRBJ1-5, with D hard to call. V dropped 3 bases and J dropped 5 bases, with 6 bases sitting between them. Germline loops: CDR1 SGHDT, CDR2 YYEEEE. The CDR3 has 12 amino acids. CDR3 loop: CASSSDYQPQHF. For the CDR3, the DNA is TGTGCCAGCAGCTCAGATTATCAGCCCCAGCATTTT. Looking up the rest from reference TRBV5-6 and TRBJ1-5 gives the full variable domain: DAGVTQSPTHLIKTRGQQVTLRCSPKSGHDTVSWYQQALGQGPQFIFQYYEEEERQRGNFPDRFSGHQFPNYSSELNVNALLLGDSALYLCASSSDYQPQHFGDGTRLSIL.

The chain combines TRBV7-2 with TRBJ1-1; maybe TRBD1 (5 bases). CDR3 size: 14 residues. Germline V gene data show CDR1 as SGHTA and CDR2 as FQGNSA. Trimming shortened V by 1 base and J by 2 bases, and 8 bases separated the two germline ends. The CDR3, as DNA: TGTGCCAGCAGCTTAGACAGGATTAACACTGAAGCTTTCTTT. Its translation is CASSLDRINTEAFF.

The V gene is TRBV29-1, the J gene TRBJ1-1; D gene unclear. This CDR3 contains 12 residues. Germline assignment: CDR1 SQVTM and CDR2 ANQGSEA. The ends were cut back, 8 bases at V and 4 bases at J, with 14 bases in the middle. CDR3 bases: TGCAGCATATCCCGGGGTCGCACTGAAGCTTTCTTT. It is translated as CSISRGRTEAFF.

This clone was detected only a few times. The chain couples TRBV7-9 to TRBJ1-5, with a tentative D call TRBD1 (6 bases). Germline loops: CDR1 SEHNR, CDR2 FQNEAQ (reference sequence). This CDR3 region has 14 residues. Trimming took 2 bases from V and 6 from J, leaving 11 bases between them. The CDR3 is CASSLTQGGQPQHF. DNA of the CDR3: TGTGCCAGCAGCTTAACCCAAGGGGGTCAGCCCCAGCATTTT. Filled out from reference TRBV7-9 and TRBJ1-5, the complete variable domain reads DTGVSQNPRHKITKRGQNVTFRCDPISEHNRLYWYRQTLGQGPEFLTYFQNEAQLEKSRLLSDRFSAERPKGSFSTLEIQRTEQGDSAMYLCASSLTQGGQPQHFGDGTRLSIL.

This chain connects TRBV4-3 to TRBJ1-1, with 10 bases aligning to TRBD1. The CDR3 covers 17 residues. Germline trimming cut 0 bases from V and 5 bases from J; bases unmatched to any gene: 9. CDR1 LGHNA and CDR2 YSLEER come from the germline V gene. CDR3 in amino acids: CASSQDVYGTGDTEAFF. In DNA, the CDR3 is TGCGCCAGCAGCCAAGACGTCTACGGGACAGGGGATACTGAAGCTTTCTTT.

The chain links TRBV7-8 to TRBJ1-2, with 9 bases fitting TRBD1. The CDR3 is 21 amino acids. V gave up 6 bases and J gave up 5 bases; unmatched junction bases: 28. Per germline, CDR1 SGHVS and CDR2 FQNEAQ. CDR3 region: CASRISPSGQGTYWARYGYTF. DNA for the CDR3: TGTGCCAGCAGAATTTCCCCAAGCGGACAGGGGACCTATTGGGCGCGTTATGGCTACACCTTC.

The chain joins TRBV28 to TRBJ1-3; D perhaps matches TRBD1 (6 bases). This CDR3 comprises 12 residues. Trimming left V 5 bases short and J 10 bases short, with 12 bases between. In germline, CDR1 is MDHEN, CDR2 SYDVKM. DNA of the CDR3: TGTGCCAGCAGTCCCTCCAGGGGTACCATATATTTT. Protein: CASSPSRGTIYF. Full variable domain (outside the CDR3, taken from reference TRBV28 and TRBJ1-3): DVKVTQSSRYLVKRTGEKVFLECVQDMDHENMFWYRQDPGLGLRLIYFSYDVKMKEKGDIPEGYSVSREKKERFSLILESASTNQTSMYLCASSPSRGTIYFGEGSWLTVV.